This T cell receptor (beta chain) was captured by sequencing in a study of identical twins. In germline, CDR1 is SGHAT, CDR2 FQNNGV. This CDR3 contains 16 residues. V trimming: 1 base; J trimming: 1 base; junction bases outside the gene matches: 2. Template switching added a universal primer site, and cDNA bore unique molecular identifiers. Each CDR3 protein is one row after TCRdb ran MiXCR on the 5' RACE reads. The sample includes some 500,000 distinct CDR3 sequences, around 9.6% of them seen just once. This sample also belongs to another study, concerning yellow fever vaccine responses in identical twins.

This clonotype originated in a woman aged 18-29 years in good health. The sequencing input was PBMCs. The J gene is TRBJ2-5, the V gene TRBV11-2; 11 nucleotides align to TRBD1. The CDR3 loop is CASSLGGTGGQETQYF. The CDR3 nucleotides are TGTGCCAGCAGCTTAGGCGGGACAGGGGGCCAAGAGACCCAGTACTTC.